This entry concerns a single TCR beta chain. The target antigen is unknown. CDR1 ENHRY and CDR2 SYGVKD come from the germline V gene. The ends lost 3 bases at V and 1 base at J; junction bases unmatched: 5. The CDR3 sequence is 16 residues long. This sample is drawn from a study of OX40 agonist ivuxolimab in advanced cancers. Study summary: Of the participants, under 50% had some prior anti-PD-1, anti-PD-L1 or anti-CTLA-4 therapy, which was allowed. Overall study findings and caveats: With doses of 0.1-3.0 mg/kg, partial responders showed among the lowest clonal expansion.

Only in-frame clones appear in the TCRdb table, and some are missing; sequencing was by immunoSEQ multiplex PCR. In the table there are nearly 60,000 clones, 88% of which are singletons. Patients had blood sampled at baseline and again on cycle 4 day 1 and cycle 7 day 1. The sequences come from CD4+ or CD8+ T cells sorted from blood, collected in a trial of the OX40 agonist ivuxolimab. This clonotype was obtained from an adult with an advanced solid tumor such as melanoma, head and neck, liver or kidney cancer. The J gene is TRBJ2-5, the V gene TRBV10-3; TRBD1 matches 10 bases. The CDR3 DNA is TGTGCCATCAGTGACGGGGGGACAGGGGCCCAAGAGACCCAGTACTTC. Encoded protein: CAISDGGTGAQETQYF.